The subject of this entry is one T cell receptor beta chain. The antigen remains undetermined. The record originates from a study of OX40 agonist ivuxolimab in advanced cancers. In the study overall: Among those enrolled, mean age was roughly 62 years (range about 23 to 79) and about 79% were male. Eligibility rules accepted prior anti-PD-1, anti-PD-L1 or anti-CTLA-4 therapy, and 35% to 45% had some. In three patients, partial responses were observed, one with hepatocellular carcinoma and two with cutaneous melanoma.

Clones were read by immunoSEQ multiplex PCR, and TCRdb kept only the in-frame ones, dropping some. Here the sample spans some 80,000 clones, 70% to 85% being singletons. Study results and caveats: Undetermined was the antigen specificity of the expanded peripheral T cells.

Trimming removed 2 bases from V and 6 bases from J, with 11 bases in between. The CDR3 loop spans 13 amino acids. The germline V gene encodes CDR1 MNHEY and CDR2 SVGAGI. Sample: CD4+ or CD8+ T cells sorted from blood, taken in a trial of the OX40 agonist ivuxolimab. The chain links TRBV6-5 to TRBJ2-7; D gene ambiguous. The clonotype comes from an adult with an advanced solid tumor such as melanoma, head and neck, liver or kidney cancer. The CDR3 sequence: CASSYRDTSEQYF. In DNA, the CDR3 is TGTGCCAGCAGTTACCGTGACACGAGCGAGCAGTACTTC.